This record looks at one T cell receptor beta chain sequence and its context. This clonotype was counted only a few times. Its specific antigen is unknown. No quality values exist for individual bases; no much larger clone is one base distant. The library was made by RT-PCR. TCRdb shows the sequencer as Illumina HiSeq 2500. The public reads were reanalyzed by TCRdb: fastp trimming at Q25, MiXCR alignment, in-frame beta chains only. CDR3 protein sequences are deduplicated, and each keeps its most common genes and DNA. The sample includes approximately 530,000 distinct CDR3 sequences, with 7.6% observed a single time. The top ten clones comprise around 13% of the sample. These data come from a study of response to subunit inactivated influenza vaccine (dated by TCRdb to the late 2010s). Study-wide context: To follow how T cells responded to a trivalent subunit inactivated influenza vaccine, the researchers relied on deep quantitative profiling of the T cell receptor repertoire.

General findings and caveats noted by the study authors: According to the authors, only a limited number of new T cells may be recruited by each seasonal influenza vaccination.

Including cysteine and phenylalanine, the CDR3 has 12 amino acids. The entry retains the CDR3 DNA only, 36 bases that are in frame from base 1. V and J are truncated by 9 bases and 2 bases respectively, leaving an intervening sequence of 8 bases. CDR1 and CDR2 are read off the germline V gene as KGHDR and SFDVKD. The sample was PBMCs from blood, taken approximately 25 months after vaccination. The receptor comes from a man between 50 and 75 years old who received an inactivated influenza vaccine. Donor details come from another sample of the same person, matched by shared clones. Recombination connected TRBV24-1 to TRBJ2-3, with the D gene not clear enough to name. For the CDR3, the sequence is CATSGYTDTQYF. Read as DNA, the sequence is TGTGCCACCTCAGGATACACAGATACGCAGTATTTT.